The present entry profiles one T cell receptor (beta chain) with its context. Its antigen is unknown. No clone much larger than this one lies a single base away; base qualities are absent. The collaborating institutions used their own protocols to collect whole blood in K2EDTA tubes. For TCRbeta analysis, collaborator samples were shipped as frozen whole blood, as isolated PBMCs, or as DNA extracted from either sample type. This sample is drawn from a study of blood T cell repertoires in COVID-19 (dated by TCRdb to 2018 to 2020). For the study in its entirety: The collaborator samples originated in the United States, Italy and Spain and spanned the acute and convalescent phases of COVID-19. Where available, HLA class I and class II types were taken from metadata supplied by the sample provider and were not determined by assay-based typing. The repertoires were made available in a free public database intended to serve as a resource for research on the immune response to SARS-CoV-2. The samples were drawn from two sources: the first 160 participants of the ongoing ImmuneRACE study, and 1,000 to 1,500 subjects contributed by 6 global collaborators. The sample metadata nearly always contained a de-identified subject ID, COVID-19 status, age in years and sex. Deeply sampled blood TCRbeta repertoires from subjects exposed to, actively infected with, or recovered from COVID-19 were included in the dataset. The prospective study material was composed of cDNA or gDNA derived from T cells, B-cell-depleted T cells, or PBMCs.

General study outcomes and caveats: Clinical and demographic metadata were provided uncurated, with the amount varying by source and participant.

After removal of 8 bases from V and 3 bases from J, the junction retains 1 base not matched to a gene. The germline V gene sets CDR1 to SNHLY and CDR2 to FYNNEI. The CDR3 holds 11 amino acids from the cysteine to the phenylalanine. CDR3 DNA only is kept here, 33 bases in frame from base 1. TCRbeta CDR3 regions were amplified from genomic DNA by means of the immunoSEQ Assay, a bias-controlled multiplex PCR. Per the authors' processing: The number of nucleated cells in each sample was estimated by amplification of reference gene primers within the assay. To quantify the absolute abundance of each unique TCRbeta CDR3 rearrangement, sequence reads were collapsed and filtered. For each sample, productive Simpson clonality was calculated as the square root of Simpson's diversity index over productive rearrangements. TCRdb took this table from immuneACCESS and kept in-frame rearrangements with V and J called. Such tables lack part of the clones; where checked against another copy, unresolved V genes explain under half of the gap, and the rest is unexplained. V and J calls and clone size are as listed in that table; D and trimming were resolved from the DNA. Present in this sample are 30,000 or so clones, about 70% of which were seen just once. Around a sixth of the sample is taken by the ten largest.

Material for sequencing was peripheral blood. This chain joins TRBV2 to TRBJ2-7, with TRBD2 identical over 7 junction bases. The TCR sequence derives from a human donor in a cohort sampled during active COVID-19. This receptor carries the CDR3 CASGRVYEQYF. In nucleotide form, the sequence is TGTGCCAGCGGGAGGGTCTACGAGCAGTACTTC.